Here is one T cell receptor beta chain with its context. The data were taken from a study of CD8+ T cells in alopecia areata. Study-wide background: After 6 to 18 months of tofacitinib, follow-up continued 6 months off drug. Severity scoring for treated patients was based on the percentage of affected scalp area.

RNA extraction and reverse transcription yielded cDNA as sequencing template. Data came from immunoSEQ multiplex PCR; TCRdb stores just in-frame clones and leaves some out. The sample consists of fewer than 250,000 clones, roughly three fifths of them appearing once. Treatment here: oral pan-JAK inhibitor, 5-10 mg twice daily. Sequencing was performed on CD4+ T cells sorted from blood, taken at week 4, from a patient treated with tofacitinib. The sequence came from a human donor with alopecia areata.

CDR3 protein: CASSLRQGGYEQYF. DNA for the CDR3: TGCGCCAGCAGCTTACGACAGGGTGGCTACGAGCAGTACTTC. This chain connects TRBV5-1 to TRBJ2-7; 7 nucleotides match TRBD1. V dropped 2 bases and J dropped 3; count of bases not matched to a gene: 5. The CDR3 has 14 residues. Germline CDR1 is SGHRS and CDR2 is YFSETQ. The variable domain in full, completed from reference TRBV5-1 and TRBJ2-7, reads KAGVTQTPRYLIKTRGQQVTLSCSPISGHRSVSWYQQTPGQGLQFLFEYFSETQRNKGNFPGRFSGRQFSNSRSEMNVSTLELGDSALYLCASSLRQGGYEQYFGPGTRLTVT.